Presented here are 20 T cell receptor beta chains from one specimen sequenced in a study of blood T cell repertoires in COVID-19. Profiling relied on immunoSEQ multiplex PCR, and the TCRdb table lists in-frame clones only, not all of them. The table has around 400,000 clones, about 89% seen once. Sequenced: peripheral blood. The receptors come from a young woman with COVID-19, enrolled during active disease.

The rearrangement joins TRBV30 to TRBJ1-5; the D is unclear. V shed 4 bases and J shed 3 bases, with 13 bases lying between them. The CDR3 totals 14 residues. Germline V lookup: CDR1 GTSNPN, CDR2 SVGIG (reference sequence). The CDR3 here is CAWTHGRDNQPQHF. DNA for the CDR3: TGTGCCTGGACCCACGGGAGGGACAATCAGCCCCAGCATTTT.

The chain joins TRBV5-8 to TRBJ2-3, with TRBD1 matching over 7 bases. After removal of 4 bases from V and 2 bases from J, the junction contained 4 bases not matched to a gene. The CDR3 contains 14 residues. Germline V lookup: CDR1 SGHTS, CDR2 YDEGEE. The CDR3 region has the DNA TGTGCCAGCAGCAGACAGGGTAACACAGATACGCAGTATTTT. Its translation is CASSRQGNTDTQYF.

V is TRBV20-1 and J is TRBJ2-3; 12 bases fit TRBD2. Germline V CDR1 and CDR2: DFQATT, SNEGSKA (reference sequence). The length of the CDR3 is 14 residues. The trim removed 3 bases at V and 5 bases at J, leaving 3 bases unmatched. The CDR3 DNA sequence: TGCAGTGCTAGTTCTAGCGGGAGGGAAGATACGCAGTATTTT. It translates to CSASSSGREDTQYF.

The CDR3 coding sequence is TGTGCCAGCAGTGCTGACAGGGTAGAGACCCAGTACTTC. Its protein is CASSADRVETQYF. The chain combines TRBV2 with TRBJ2-5; TRBD1 agrees at 7 bases. The CDR3 spans 13 residues. Unmatched junction bases numbered 3, after V lost 4 bases and J lost 4 bases. Germline CDR1 SNHLY, CDR2 FYNNEI.

The V gene is TRBV6-2 or TRBV6-3, the J gene TRBJ2-5, with D hard to call. Per the germline V gene, CDR1 is MNHEY and CDR2 is SVGEGT. The CDR3 runs 11 residues. The V end lost 5 bases, the J end lost 3 bases, and 4 bases lay between the germline ends. The CDR3 coding sequence is TGTGCCAGCAGTCAGAAAGAGACCCAGTACTTC. The encoded protein is CASSQKETQYF.

The sample holds a few counts of this clone. The chain joins TRBV6-5 to TRBJ1-1, with TRBD1 identical over 12 bases. The trim removed 7 bases at V and 7 bases at J, leaving 7 bases unmatched. The CDR3 spans 14 residues. Germline V lookup: CDR1 MNHEY, CDR2 SVGAGI. The CDR3 DNA reads as TGTGCCAGCAAACCGGGACAGGGGGCAGGTGAAGCTTTCTTT. This encodes CASKPGQGAGEAFF.

The chain combines TRBV9 with TRBJ2-2; the D gene is possibly TRBD2 (7 bases). CDR1 is SGDLS, CDR2 YYNGEE, per germline. Trimming took off 3 bases at V and 5 bases at J, with 14 bases between the two ends. CDR3 length equals 15 residues. This CDR3 is CASSGNREGTGELFF. CDR3 coding DNA: TGTGCCAGCAGCGGGAACAGGGAGGGAACCGGGGAGCTGTTTTTT.

CDR3 bases: TGTGCCACCAGTGATCACCAGGGGGCTAACTATGGCTACACCTTC. This translates into CATSDHQGANYGYTF. This sequence joins TRBV24-1 and TRBJ1-2; TRBD1 matches at 7 bases. Germline V gene lookup returns CDR1 KGHDR and CDR2 SFDVKD. V lost 3 bases and J lost 0; bases outside the gene matches: 3. The CDR3 is made up of 15 amino acids.

With regard to this clone: Other DNA variants within this sample encode the same CDR3. The chain is built from TRBV6-5 and TRBJ1-2; 9 nucleotides align to TRBD1. This CDR3 is 13 amino acids long. Germline assignment: CDR1 MNHEY and CDR2 SVGAGI. V trimming: 6 bases; J trimming: 5 bases; junction bases outside the gene matches: 4. This CDR3 reads CASRPTGGYGYTF. The CDR3 region has the DNA TGTGCCAGCAGACCGACAGGGGGGTATGGCTACACCTTC.

This chain uses TRBV4-3 with TRBJ2-7, with 8 bases aligning to TRBD1. This CDR3 is 13 amino acids long. The germline CDR1 and CDR2 sequences are LGHNA and YSLEER. The J segment lost 6 bases and the V segment lost 4 bases, leaving 5 bases of the junction unmatched. CDR3 loop: CASSLDRVGEQYF. Here the CDR3 DNA reads TGCGCCAGCAGCCTGGACAGGGTCGGCGAGCAGTACTTC.

V and J are TRBV5-6 and TRBJ1-2, with unresolved D. Germline assignment: CDR1 SGHDT and CDR2 YYEEEE. The length of the CDR3 is 13 residues. With 0 bases removed from V and 2 bases from J, the gap between germline ends came to 5 bases. The CDR3 spells CASSLGANYGYTF. The CDR3 DNA reads as TGTGCCAGCAGCTTGGGGGCAAACTATGGCTACACCTTC.

The chain carries TRBV11-2 and TRBJ1-6; no definite D call. This CDR3 region has 16 residues. Germline loops: CDR1 SGHAT, CDR2 FQNNGV. V was cut by 1 base and J by 7 bases, with 14 bases left in between. The CDR3 region has the DNA TGTGCCAGCAGCTTAGCCAGGTGGCTGGCCAATTCACCCCTCCACTTT. It codes for CASSLARWLANSPLHF.

The chain carries TRBV5-1 and TRBJ1-6; TRBD1 agrees at 8 bases. Trimming removed 3 bases from V and 8 bases from J; junction bases left unmatched: 10. CDR1 is SGHRS and CDR2 is YFSETQ in the germline V gene. The CDR3 totals 16 residues. Here the CDR3 reads CASSSIPGQVDSPLHF. The CDR3 DNA reads TGCGCCAGCAGCTCGATTCCGGGACAGGTCGATTCACCCCTCCACTTT. The entire variable domain, with the rest obtained from reference TRBV5-1 and TRBJ1-6, is as follows: KAGVTQTPRYLIKTRGQQVTLSCSPISGHRSVSWYQQTPGQGLQFLFEYFSETQRNKGNFPGRFSGRQFSNSRSEMNVSTLELGDSALYLCASSSIPGQVDSPLHFGNGTRLTVT.

This clone was detected once. The CDR3 region is CASSPRGGGTTEAFF. CDR3 coding DNA: TGTGCCAGCAGCCCGCGGGGTGGGGGAACCACTGAAGCTTTCTTT. The chain couples TRBV11-1 to TRBJ1-1, with D possibly TRBD1 on 5 matching bases. Trimming cost V 5 bases and J 4 bases, with 17 bases left between them. CDR3 size: 15 residues. From germline, CDR1 is SGHAT and CDR2 FQDESV (reference sequence).

The V gene is TRBV9, the J gene TRBJ2-1; 8 bases are shared with TRBD2. This CDR3 has 15 residues. Germline V gene data show CDR1 as SGDLS and CDR2 as YYNGEE. V shed 3 bases, J shed 5 bases, and the junction held 7 bases outside the gene matches. In DNA form, the CDR3 reads TGTGCCAGCAGCGCAGCGGGAGCCCCCCACAATGAGCAGTTCTTC. It is translated as CASSAAGAPHNEQFF.

The rearrangement uses TRBV6-5 and TRBJ2-1, with 9 bases identical to TRBD2. CDR1 is MNHEY and CDR2 is SVGAGI in the germline V gene. This CDR3 has 15 residues. The V and J ends lost 5 bases and 5 bases, in that order; junction bases with no gene match: 7. In DNA form, the CDR3 reads TGTGCCAGCAGTCCACTAGCGGGCGGGAACAATGAGCAGTTCTTC. It specifies CASSPLAGGNNEQFF.

The chain employs TRBV5-1 and TRBJ2-3, with TRBD1 matching 7 bases. Germline V lookup: CDR1 SGHRS, CDR2 YFSETQ. V was clipped by 2 bases and J by 3 bases; unmatched bases: 3. The CDR3 is 14 amino acids. The CDR3: CASSFSGGTDTQYF. In DNA form, the CDR3 reads TGCGCCAGCAGCTTTTCAGGGGGAACAGATACGCAGTATTTT.

The CDR3 sequence is CASSFGGRSDTGELFF. The CDR3 nucleotides are TGTGCCAGCAGCTTTGGGGGCAGGTCGGACACCGGGGAGCTGTTTTTT. The chain recombines TRBV5-6 with TRBJ2-2; a possible D gene is TRBD1 (6 bases). The germline CDR1 and CDR2 sequences are SGHDT and YYEEEE. The V end was cut by 2 bases, the J end by 3 bases, with 14 bases between. CDR3 length equals 16 residues.

The rearrangement links TRBV2 to TRBJ2-5; 7 bases line up with TRBD1. The length of the CDR3 is 13 residues. The ends lost 4 bases at V and 5 bases at J; junction bases unmatched: 4. Germline V lookup: CDR1 SNHLY, CDR2 FYNNEI. The CDR3 nucleotides read TGTGCCAGCAGTGTAGACAGGGATGAGACCCAGTACTTC. Its protein is CASSVDRDETQYF. Combining the CDR3 with reference TRBV2 and TRBJ2-5 gives the whole variable domain EPEVTQTPSHQVTQMGQEVILRCVPISNHLYFYWYRQILGQKVEFLVSFYNNEISEKSEIFDDQFSVERPDGSNFTLKIRSTKLEDSAMYFCASSVDRDETQYFGPGTRLLVL.

V and J are TRBV9 and TRBJ2-7; D gene ambiguous. Trimming shortened V by 0 bases and J by 2 bases, and 12 bases separated the two germline ends. There are 15 residues in the CDR3. The germline gives CDR1 SGDLS, CDR2 YYNGEE. The CDR3 region has the DNA TGTGCCAGCAGCGTAGAAGCAGGTGGCACCTACGAGCAGTACTTC. This codes for CASSVEAGGTYEQYF.